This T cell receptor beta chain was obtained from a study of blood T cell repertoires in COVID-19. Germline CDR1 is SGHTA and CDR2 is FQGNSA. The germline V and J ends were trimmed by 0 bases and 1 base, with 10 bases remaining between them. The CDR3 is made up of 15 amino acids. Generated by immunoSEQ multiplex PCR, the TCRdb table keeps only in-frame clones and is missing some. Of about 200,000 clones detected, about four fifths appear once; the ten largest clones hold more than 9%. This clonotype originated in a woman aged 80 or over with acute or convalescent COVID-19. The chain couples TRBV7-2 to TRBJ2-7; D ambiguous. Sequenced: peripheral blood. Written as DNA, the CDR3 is TGTGCCAGCAGCTTAGCCGTCCAGCGATCCTACGAGCAGTACTTC. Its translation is CASSLAVQRSYEQYF.